The rows below give T cell receptor beta chains drawn from one sample of a study of cytomegalovirus exposure and HLA in healthy donors. Here immunoSEQ multiplex PCR was the method, and the copy in TCRdb shows in-frame clones only, minus some. The sample includes about 100,000 clones, roughly 84% of them seen just once. Sequencing input: PBMCs. The receptor source for this set is a woman aged 18-29 years in good health and CMV-seronegative. Each CDR3 is given with its conserved first and last residue. A D gene is named only where the DNA matches it firmly.

16 | TRBD2 | TRBJ2-3 | TRBV11-2 | CASSLEVGLAGRVQYF | TGTGCCAGCAGCTTAGAGGTGGGGCTAGCGGGCCGGGTGCAGTATTTT
15 | - | TRBJ2-3 | TRBV9 | CASSVAGLGTDTQYF | TGTGCCAGCAGCGTAGCCGGACTCGGCACAGATACGCAGTATTTT
16 | - | TRBJ2-2 | TRBV5-6 | CASSTGDRINTGELFF | TGTGCCAGCAGCACCGGCGACAGGATCAACACCGGGGAGCTGTTTTTT
17 | - | TRBJ1-5 | TRBV7-8 | CASSLAGDTYLSQPQHF | TGTGCCAGCAGCTTAGCGGGGGACACTTACTTATCTCAGCCCCAGCATTTT
13 | TRBD2 | TRBJ2-7 | TRBV28 | CASNLAGAGEQYF | TGTGCCAGCAACTTAGCGGGAGCGGGCGAGCAGTACTTC
14 | - | TRBJ2-3 | TRBV28 | CASRPTGITDTQYF | TGTGCCAGCAGGCCCACGGGTATCACAGATACGCAGTATTTT
12 | - | TRBJ2-1 | TRBV5-5 | CASSLSSSVLFF | TGTGCCAGCAGCTTGTCTAGTTCGGTCCTGTTCTTC
16 | TRBD2 | TRBJ2-3 | TRBV5-1 | CASSTRTSGSTDTQYF | TGCGCCAGCAGCACGCGGACTAGCGGGAGTACAGATACGCAGTATTTT
16 | TRBD2 | TRBJ2-1 | TRBV7-3 | CASSSQGLAGNNEQFF | TGTGCCAGCAGCTCCCAGGGACTAGCAGGAAACAATGAGCAGTTCTTC
16 | - | TRBJ2-7 | TRBV7-9 | CSSSIADPGHSYEQYF | TGTTCCAGCAGCATCGCCGACCCGGGACACTCCTACGAGCAGTACTTC
18 | - | TRBJ2-4 | TRBV7-6 | CASSLAPWRVGAKNIQYF | TGTGCCAGCAGCTTAGCGCCTTGGCGGGTGGGAGCCAAAAACATTCAGTACTTC